The next 14 T cell receptor beta chains were all read from a single sample in a study of memory CD4+ T cells and cytomegalovirus serostatus. The protocol was immunoSEQ multiplex PCR, while the TCRdb copy is restricted to in-frame clones and leaves out a portion. This sample has just under 65,000 clones; 77% occur once, and the top ten carry about 1%. The sort gate was single viable CD3+CD4+CD8-CD45RO+ cells for memory CD4+ T cells. Sequenced sample: memory CD4+ T cells from blood. The receptors originated from an adult in good health and CMV-seronegative.

The chain employs TRBV5-6 and TRBJ2-2; D remains ambiguous. The ends were cut back, 4 bases at V and 7 bases at J, with 17 bases in the middle. This CDR3 has 15 amino acids. Germline assignment: CDR1 SGHDT and CDR2 YYEEEE. In DNA form, the CDR3 reads TGTGCCAGCAGCCTACCTGCCTTTGCAGGCGGGGAGCTGTTTTTT. Translated, it gives CASSLPAFAGGELFF.

The chain recombines TRBV18 with TRBJ2-1; TRBD2 might be the D (5 bases). Looked up from germline, CDR1 is KGHSH and CDR2 is LQKENI. The length of the CDR3 is 17 residues. Trimming shortened V by 6 bases and J by 0 bases, and 18 bases separated the two germline ends. CDR3 residues: CASSPGRELSSYNEQFF. The CDR3 DNA reads as TGTGCCAGCTCCCCCGGACGGGAACTAAGCTCCTACAATGAGCAGTTCTTC.

V usage is TRBV7-3 and J usage is TRBJ1-2; D is unclear. V was pared by 0 bases and J by 4 bases, with 6 bases between. This CDR3 is built from 13 residues. Germline lookup yields CDR1 SGHTA and CDR2 FQGTGA. CDR3 region: CASSLTGSYGYTF. CDR3 nucleotide sequence: TGTGCCAGCAGCTTAACAGGGTCCTATGGCTACACCTTC.

In its sample, this clone was seen a few times. V gene TRBV7-3 combines with J gene TRBJ1-1, with no clear D. Germline assignment: CDR1 SGHTA and CDR2 FQGTGA. Trimming cost V 1 base and J 1 base, with 4 bases left between them. CDR3 length: 13 amino acids. The CDR3 spells CASSLIGNTEAFF. The CDR3 nucleotides are TGTGCCAGCAGCTTAATCGGGAACACTGAAGCTTTCTTT.

The chain recombines TRBV7-3 with TRBJ2-1, with D possibly matching TRBD2 (5 bases). The V gene's germline CDR1 is SGHTA and CDR2 FQGTGA. The CDR3 has 14 residues. V shed 2 bases and J shed 5 bases, with 10 bases lying between them. CDR3 protein: CASSLRYGDNEQFF. Written as DNA, the CDR3 is TGTGCCAGCAGCTTACGGTACGGGGACAATGAGCAGTTCTTC.

The chain carries TRBV28 and TRBJ2-3, with D uncertain. From germline, CDR1 is MDHEN and CDR2 SYDVKM. This CDR3 is 12 amino acids long. Between the trimmed V and J ends, which lost 6 bases and 3 bases, there was a span of 7 bases. CDR3 protein: CASSKVTDTQYF. The DNA for the CDR3 is TGTGCCAGCAGCAAAGTGACAGATACGCAGTATTTT.

The chain is built from TRBV28 and TRBJ1-1, with D possibly matching TRBD1 (5 bases). CDR3 length equals 16 residues. Germline values: CDR1 MDHEN, CDR2 SYDVKM. The V end lost 6 bases, the J end lost 4 bases, and 21 bases lay between the germline ends. The CDR3, as DNA: TGTGCCAGCAGACGGTGGGACCTCCTCAAGGGCACTGAAGCTTTCTTT. This translates into CASRRWDLLKGTEAFF.

This chain connects TRBV4-1 to TRBJ2-7, with D possibly being TRBD1 (5 bases). CDR1 and CDR2 (germline): MGHRA, YSYEKL. V was clipped by 4 bases and J by 4 bases, with 17 bases between them. The CDR3 runs 15 residues. The CDR3 region has the DNA TGCGCCAGCAGCCCCCTCACAGGTGGTCGGTACGAGCAGTACTTC. Protein: CASSPLTGGRYEQYF.

The chain has TRBV18 and TRBJ2-5, with 8 bases fitting TRBD1. J lost 1 base, V lost 0 bases, and 4 bases had no gene match. Germline V gene data show CDR1 as KGHSH and CDR2 as LQKENI. CDR3 length: 16 amino acids. Written as DNA, the CDR3 is TGTGCCAGCTCACCACCGAGGGGACAGGCCCAAGAGACCCAGTACTTC. Residues: CASSPPRGQAQETQYF.

This chain uses TRBV7-2 with TRBJ2-7; 7 bases fit TRBD2. J was trimmed by 2 bases and V by 8 bases; bases with no gene match: 15. This CDR3 is built from 16 residues. The germline CDR1 and CDR2 sequences are SGHTA and FQGNSA. The chain's CDR3 is CASAKEGLGGTYEQYF. CDR3 nucleotide sequence: TGTGCCAGCGCCAAAGAAGGGTTGGGGGGGACCTACGAGCAGTACTTC.

This sequence joins TRBV5-1 and TRBJ1-1; possibly TRBD1 for D (6 bases). The V gene's germline CDR1 is SGHRS and CDR2 YFSETQ. The CDR3 extends over 14 amino acids. Trimming took 6 bases from V and 6 from J, leaving 18 bases between them. The CDR3 loop is CASTLGGANAEAFF. CDR3 nucleotides: TGCGCCAGCACCCTTGGGGGGGCTAACGCTGAAGCTTTCTTT.

This sequence joins TRBV5-1 and TRBJ2-5; D gene uncertain. This CDR3 is built from 14 residues. Germline CDR1 and CDR2: SGHRS and YFSETQ. The V end was cut by 1 base, the J end by 4 bases, with 11 bases between. The CDR3 sequence is CASSLYGFRETQYF. DNA of the CDR3: TGCGCCAGCAGCTTGTATGGCTTTAGAGAGACCCAGTACTTC.

The chain links TRBV4-1 to TRBJ1-3; D remains unclear. The CDR3 runs to 16 residues. Germline CDR1 reads MGHRA; CDR2 reads YSYEKL. Trimming took 4 bases from V and 0 from J, leaving 13 bases between them. In DNA, the CDR3 is TGCGCCAGCAGCCCTAAAGGACGGCCCTCTGGAAACACCATATATTTT. Its protein product is CASSPKGRPSGNTIYF.

The chain is built from TRBV5-6 and TRBJ2-7; 9 bases fit TRBD1. This CDR3 has 15 amino acids. Germline assignment: CDR1 SGHDT and CDR2 YYEEEE. Trimming removed 4 bases from V and 6 bases from J; junction bases left unmatched: 11. The CDR3 is CASSRNPGQGSEQYF. The CDR3 bases are TGTGCCAGCAGCCGAAACCCCGGACAGGGGAGCGAGCAGTACTTC.